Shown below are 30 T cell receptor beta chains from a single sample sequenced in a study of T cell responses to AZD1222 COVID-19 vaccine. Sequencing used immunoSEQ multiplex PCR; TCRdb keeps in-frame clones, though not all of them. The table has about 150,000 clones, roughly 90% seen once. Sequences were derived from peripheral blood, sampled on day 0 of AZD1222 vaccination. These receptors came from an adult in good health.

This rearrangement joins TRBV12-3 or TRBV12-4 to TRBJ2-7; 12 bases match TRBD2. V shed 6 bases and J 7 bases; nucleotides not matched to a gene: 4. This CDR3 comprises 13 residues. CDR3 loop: CASRTSGRGEQYF. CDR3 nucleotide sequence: TGTGCCAGCAGGACTAGCGGGAGAGGGGAGCAGTACTTC.

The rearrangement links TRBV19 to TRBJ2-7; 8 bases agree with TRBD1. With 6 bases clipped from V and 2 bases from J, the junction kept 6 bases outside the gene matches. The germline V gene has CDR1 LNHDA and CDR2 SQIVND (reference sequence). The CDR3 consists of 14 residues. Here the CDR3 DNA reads TGTGCCAGTAGCCGACAGGGGACCACCTACGAGCAGTACTTC. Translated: CASSRQGTTYEQYF.

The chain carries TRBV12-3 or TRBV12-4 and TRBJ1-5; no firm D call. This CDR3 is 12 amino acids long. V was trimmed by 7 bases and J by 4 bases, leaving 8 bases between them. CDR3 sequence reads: CASTSPNQPQHF. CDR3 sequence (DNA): TGTGCCAGCACCTCACCGAATCAGCCCCAGCATTTT.

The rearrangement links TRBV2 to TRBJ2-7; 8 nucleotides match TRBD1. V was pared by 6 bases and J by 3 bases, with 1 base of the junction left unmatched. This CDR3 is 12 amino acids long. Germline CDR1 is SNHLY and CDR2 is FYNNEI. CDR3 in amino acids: CASRGTGYEQYF. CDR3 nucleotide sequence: TGTGCCAGCAGGGGGACAGGCTACGAGCAGTACTTC.

The CDR3 is CASSSGLAGAEQFF. In DNA form, the CDR3 reads TGTGCCAGCAGTTCCGGACTAGCGGGAGCTGAGCAGTTCTTC. This sequence joins TRBV6-5 and TRBJ2-1, with 13 bases fitting TRBD2. This CDR3 has 14 amino acids. CDR1 and CDR2 (germline): MNHEY, SVGAGI. Trimming at V came to 4 bases and at J to 9 bases, leaving 3 bases not matched to a gene.

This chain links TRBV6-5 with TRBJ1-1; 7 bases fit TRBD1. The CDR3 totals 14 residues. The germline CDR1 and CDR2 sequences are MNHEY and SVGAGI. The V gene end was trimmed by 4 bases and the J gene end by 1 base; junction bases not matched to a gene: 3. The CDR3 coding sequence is TGTGCCAGCAGTTTACAGGGGCGGAACACTGAAGCTTTCTTT. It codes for CASSLQGRNTEAFF.

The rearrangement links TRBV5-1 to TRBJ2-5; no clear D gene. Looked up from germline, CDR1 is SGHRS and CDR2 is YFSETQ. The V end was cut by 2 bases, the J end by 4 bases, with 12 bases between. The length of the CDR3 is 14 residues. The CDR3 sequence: CASSLSRQPETQYF. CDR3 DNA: TGCGCCAGCAGCTTATCCCGCCAGCCAGAGACCCAGTACTTC.

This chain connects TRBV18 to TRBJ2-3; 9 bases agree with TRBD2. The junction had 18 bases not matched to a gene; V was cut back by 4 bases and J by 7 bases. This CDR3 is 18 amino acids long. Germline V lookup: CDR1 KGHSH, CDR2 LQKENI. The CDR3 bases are TGTGCCAGCTCACTACCGCCGGAGCGGGAGGCCTCGCCGTATACGCAGTATTTT. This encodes CASSLPPEREASPYTQYF.

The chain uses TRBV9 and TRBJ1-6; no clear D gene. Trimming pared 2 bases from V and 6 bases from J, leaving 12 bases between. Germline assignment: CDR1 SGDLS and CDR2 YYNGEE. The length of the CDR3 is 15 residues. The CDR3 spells CASSVSGSGNSPLHF. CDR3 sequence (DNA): TGTGCCAGCAGCGTTTCGGGCAGCGGTAATTCACCCCTCCACTTT.

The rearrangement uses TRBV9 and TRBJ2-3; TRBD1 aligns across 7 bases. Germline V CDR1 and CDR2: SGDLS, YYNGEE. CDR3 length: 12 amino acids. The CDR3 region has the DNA TGTGTCAAGGGACAGAACACAGATACGCAGTATTTT. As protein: CVKGQNTDTQYF.

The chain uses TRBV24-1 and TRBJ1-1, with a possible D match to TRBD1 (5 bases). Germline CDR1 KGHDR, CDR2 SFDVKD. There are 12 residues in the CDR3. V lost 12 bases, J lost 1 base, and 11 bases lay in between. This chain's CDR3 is CAPLGGNTEAFF. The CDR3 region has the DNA TGTGCCCCGCTGGGGGGGAACACTGAAGCTTTCTTT.

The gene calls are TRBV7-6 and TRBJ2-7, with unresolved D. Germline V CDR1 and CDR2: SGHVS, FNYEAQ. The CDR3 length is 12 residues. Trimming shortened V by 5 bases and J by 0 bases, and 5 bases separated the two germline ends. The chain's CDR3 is CASSQNSYEQYF. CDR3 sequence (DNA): TGTGCCAGCAGCCAGAACTCCTACGAGCAGTACTTC.

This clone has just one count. CDR3 in amino acids: CASSLGQVTYEQYF. The CDR3 nucleotides read TGTGCCAGCAGCCTGGGACAGGTAACCTACGAGCAGTACTTC. The V and J genes are TRBV5-6 and TRBJ2-7; 8 bases are shared with TRBD1. V dropped 4 bases and J dropped 2; count of bases not matched to a gene: 5. Germline CDR1 is SGHDT and CDR2 is YYEEEE. This CDR3 is built from 14 residues.

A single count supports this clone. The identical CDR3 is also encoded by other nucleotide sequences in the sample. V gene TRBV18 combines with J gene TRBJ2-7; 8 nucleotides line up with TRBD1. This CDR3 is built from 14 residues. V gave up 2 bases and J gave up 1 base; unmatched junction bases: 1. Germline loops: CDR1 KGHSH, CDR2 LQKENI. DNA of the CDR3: TGTGCCAGCTCACCAGGGACAGGTTCCTACGAGCAGTACTTC. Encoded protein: CASSPGTGSYEQYF. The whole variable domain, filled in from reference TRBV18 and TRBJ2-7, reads NAGVMQNPRHLVRRRGQEARLRCSPMKGHSHVYWYRQLPEEGLKFMVYLQKENIIDESGMPKERFSAEFPKEGPSILRIQQVVRGDSAAYFCASSPGTGSYEQYFGPGTRLTVT.

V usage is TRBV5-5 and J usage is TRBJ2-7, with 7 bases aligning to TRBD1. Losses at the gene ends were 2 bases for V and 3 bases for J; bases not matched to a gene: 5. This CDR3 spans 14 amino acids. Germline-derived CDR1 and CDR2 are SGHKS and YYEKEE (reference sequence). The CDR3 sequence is CASSFGTAFYEQYF. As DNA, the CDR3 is TGTGCCAGCAGCTTTGGGACAGCCTTCTACGAGCAGTACTTC.

The CDR3 DNA is TGTGCCAGCAGCGTAGGGCTAGCGGGATACAATGAGCAGTTCTTC. Its translation: CASSVGLAGYNEQFF. The chain uses TRBV9 and TRBJ2-1; TRBD2 matches 9 bases. V was clipped by 0 bases and J by 4 bases; unmatched bases: 2. In germline, CDR1 is SGDLS, CDR2 YYNGEE. CDR3 length equals 15 residues.

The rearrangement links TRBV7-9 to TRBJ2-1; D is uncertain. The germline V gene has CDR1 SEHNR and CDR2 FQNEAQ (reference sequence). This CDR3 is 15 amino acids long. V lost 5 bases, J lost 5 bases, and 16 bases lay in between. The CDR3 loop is CASSPPGRTNNEQFF. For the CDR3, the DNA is TGTGCCAGCAGCCCGCCCGGGCGGACGAACAATGAGCAGTTCTTC.

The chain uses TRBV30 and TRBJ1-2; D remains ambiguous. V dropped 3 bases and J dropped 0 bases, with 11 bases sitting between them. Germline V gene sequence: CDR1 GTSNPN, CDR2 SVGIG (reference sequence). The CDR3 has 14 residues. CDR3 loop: CAWSPSGPNYGYTF. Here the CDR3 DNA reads TGTGCCTGGAGCCCCTCTGGCCCTAACTATGGCTACACCTTC.

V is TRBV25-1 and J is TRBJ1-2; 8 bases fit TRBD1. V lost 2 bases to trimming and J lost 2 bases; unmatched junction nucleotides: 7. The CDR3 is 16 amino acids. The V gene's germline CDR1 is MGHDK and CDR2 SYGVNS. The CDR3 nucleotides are TGTGCCAGCAGTGAAATCTTGGCAGGGGGCAACTATGGCTACACCTTC. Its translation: CASSEILAGGNYGYTF.

CDR3 region: CASSPQWTSGNNEQFF. In nucleotides, the CDR3 is TGTGCCAGCTCACCACAATGGACTAGCGGTAACAATGAGCAGTTCTTC. The V and J genes are TRBV18 and TRBJ2-1, with 10 bases that match TRBD2. The CDR3 is made up of 16 amino acids. V was clipped by 1 base and J by 5 bases; unmatched bases: 5. The germline CDR1 and CDR2 sequences are KGHSH and LQKENI.

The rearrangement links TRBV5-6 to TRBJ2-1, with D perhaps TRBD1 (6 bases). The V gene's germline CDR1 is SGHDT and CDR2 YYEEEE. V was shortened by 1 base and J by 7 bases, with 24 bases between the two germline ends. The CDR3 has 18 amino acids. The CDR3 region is CASSLRVEALGARNEQFF. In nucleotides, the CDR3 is TGTGCCAGCAGCTTGCGAGTGGAGGCGCTGGGGGCGAGGAATGAGCAGTTCTTC.

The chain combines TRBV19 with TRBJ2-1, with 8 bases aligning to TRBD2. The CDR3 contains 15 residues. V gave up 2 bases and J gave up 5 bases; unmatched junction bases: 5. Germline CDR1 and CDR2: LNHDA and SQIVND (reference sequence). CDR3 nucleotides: TGTGCCAGTAGTATAAGCGGGAGTTTCCACAATGAGCAGTTCTTC. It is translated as CASSISGSFHNEQFF.

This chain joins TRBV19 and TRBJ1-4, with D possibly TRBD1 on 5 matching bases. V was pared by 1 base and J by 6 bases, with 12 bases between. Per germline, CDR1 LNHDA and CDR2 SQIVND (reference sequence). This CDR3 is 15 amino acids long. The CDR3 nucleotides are TGTGCCAGTAGTATAGGTATGGGCAGGGATGAAAAACTGTTTTTT. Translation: CASSIGMGRDEKLFF. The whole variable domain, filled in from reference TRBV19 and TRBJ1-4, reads DGGITQSPKYLFRKEGQNVTLSCEQNLNHDAMYWYRQDPGQGLRLIYYSQIVNDFQKGDIAEGYSVSREKKESFPLTVTSAQKNPTAFYLCASSIGMGRDEKLFFGSGTQLSVL.

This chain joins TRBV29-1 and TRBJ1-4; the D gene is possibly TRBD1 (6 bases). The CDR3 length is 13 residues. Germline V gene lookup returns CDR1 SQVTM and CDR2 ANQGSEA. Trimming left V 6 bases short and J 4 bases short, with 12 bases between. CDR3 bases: TGCAGCGTCCTGGACAGTATTAATGAAAAACTGTTTTTT. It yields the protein CSVLDSINEKLFF. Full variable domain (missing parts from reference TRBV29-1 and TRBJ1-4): SAVISQKPSRDICQRGTSLTIQCQVDSQVTMMFWYRQQPGQSLTLIATANQGSEATYESGFVIDKFPISRPNLTFSTLTVSNMSPEDSSIYLCSVLDSINEKLFFGSGTQLSVL.

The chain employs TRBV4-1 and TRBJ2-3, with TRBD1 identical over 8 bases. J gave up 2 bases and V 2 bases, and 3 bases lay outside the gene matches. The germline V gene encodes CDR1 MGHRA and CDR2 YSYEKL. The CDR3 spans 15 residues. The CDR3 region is CASSQWTGNTDTQYF. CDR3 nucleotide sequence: TGCGCCAGCAGCCAATGGACAGGGAACACAGATACGCAGTATTTT.

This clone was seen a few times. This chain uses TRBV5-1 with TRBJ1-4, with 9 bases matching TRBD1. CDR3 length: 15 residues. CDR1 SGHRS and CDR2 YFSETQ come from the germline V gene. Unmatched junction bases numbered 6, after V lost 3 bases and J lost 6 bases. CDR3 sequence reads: CASSSRTGEYEKLFF. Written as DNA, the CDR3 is TGCGCCAGCAGCTCCAGGACAGGGGAGTATGAAAAACTGTTTTTT.

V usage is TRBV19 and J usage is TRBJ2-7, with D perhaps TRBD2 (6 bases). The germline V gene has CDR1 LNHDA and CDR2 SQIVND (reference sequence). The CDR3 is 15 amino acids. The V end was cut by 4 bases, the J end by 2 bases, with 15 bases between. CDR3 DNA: TGTGCCAGTAGTAATGTGCGGGACGGAACCTACGAGCAGTACTTC. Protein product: CASSNVRDGTYEQYF.

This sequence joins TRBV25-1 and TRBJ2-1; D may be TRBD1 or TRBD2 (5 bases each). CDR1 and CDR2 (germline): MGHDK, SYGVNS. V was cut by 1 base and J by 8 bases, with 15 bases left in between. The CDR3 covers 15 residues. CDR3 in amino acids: CASSESVARGDEQFF. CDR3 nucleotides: TGTGCCAGCAGTGAATCCGTGGCGAGGGGCGATGAGCAGTTCTTC.

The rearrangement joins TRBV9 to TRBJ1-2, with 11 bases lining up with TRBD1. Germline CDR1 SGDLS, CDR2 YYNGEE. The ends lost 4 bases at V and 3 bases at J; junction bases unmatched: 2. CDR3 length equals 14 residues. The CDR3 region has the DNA TGTGCCAGCAGCCCGGGACAGGGGGACTATGGCTACACCTTC. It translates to CASSPGQGDYGYTF.

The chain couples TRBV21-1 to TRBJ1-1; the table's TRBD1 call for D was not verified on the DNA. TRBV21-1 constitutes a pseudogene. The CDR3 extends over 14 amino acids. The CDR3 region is CASSLEGAPTEAFF. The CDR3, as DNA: TGTGCCAGCAGCCTTGAGGGGGCACCAACTGAAGCTTTCTTT.